The 32 T cell receptor beta chains below all came from one sample that was sequenced in a study of blood T cell repertoires in COVID-19. The method was immunoSEQ multiplex PCR; TCRdb's version includes in-frame clones alone and lacks a portion of them. The sample contains some 240,000 clones, roughly 86% of which appear only once. Sequencing was done on a sample of PBMCs or T cells enriched from blood (not recorded which). The source is a woman aged 40 to 50 with acute COVID-19.

The chain joins TRBV29-1 to TRBJ2-1, with a weak D call TRBD1 (5 bases). V lost 7 bases and J 9 bases, leaving 19 bases between the germline ends. Germline V gene lookup returns CDR1 SQVTM and CDR2 ANQGSEA. The CDR3 covers 13 residues. The CDR3 loop reads CSGTEAGWGEQFF. CDR3 coding DNA: TGCAGCGGAACCGAGGCAGGGTGGGGTGAGCAGTTCTTC.

The chain recombines TRBV5-4 with TRBJ1-1; D gene uncertain. CDR1 is SGHNT and CDR2 is YYREEE in the germline V gene (reference sequence). The CDR3 has 13 residues. V gave up 0 bases and J gave up 6 bases, with 9 bases separating them. The CDR3: CASSLDRGPEAFF. The CDR3 region has the DNA TGTGCCAGCAGCTTGGATCGGGGTCCTGAAGCTTTCTTT.

This clone was recorded a few times. The rearrangement uses TRBV7-9 and TRBJ2-2, with 9 bases matching TRBD2. V dropped 1 base and J dropped 6; count of bases not matched to a gene: 9. Germline CDR1 SEHNR, CDR2 FQNEAQ (reference sequence). This CDR3 region has 17 residues. CDR3 loop: CASSLDGAGGLAGELFF. CDR3 in DNA: TGTGCCAGCAGCTTAGACGGAGCGGGAGGATTGGCCGGGGAGCTGTTTTTT. The variable domain in full, with the rest retrieved from reference TRBV7-9 and TRBJ2-2, is DTGVSQNPRHKITKRGQNVTFRCDPISEHNRLYWYRQTLGQGPEFLTYFQNEAQLEKSRLLSDRFSAERPKGSFSTLEIQRTEQGDSAMYLCASSLDGAGGLAGELFFGEGSRLTVL.

The chain uses TRBV19 and TRBJ1-2; unclear D gene. Germline V lookup: CDR1 LNHDA, CDR2 SQIVND (reference sequence). V gave up 2 bases and J gave up 3 bases, with 16 bases separating them. CDR3 length: 16 residues. Here the CDR3 reads CASSIYGSLMDYGYTF. The CDR3 region has the DNA TGTGCCAGTAGTATATACGGGAGTCTGATGGACTATGGCTACACCTTC.

J is TRBJ2-7 and V is TRBV21-1; the table's TRBD2 call for D was not verified on the DNA. TRBV21-1 is recorded as a pseudogene. The CDR3 has 15 amino acids. CDR3 loop: CASSLKRDSSYEQYF. The CDR3, as DNA: TGTGCCAGCAGCTTAAAGCGGGATAGCTCCTACGAGCAGTACTTC.

The table lists this clone with a few counts. The V gene is TRBV4-1, the J gene TRBJ2-1; 14 nucleotides line up with TRBD2. This CDR3 region has 15 residues. The V gene end was trimmed by 4 bases and the J gene end by 10 bases; junction bases not matched to a gene: 6. The germline V gene has CDR1 MGHRA and CDR2 YSYEKL. The chain's CDR3 is CASSPGTSGRSEQFF. The CDR3 bases are TGCGCCAGCAGCCCCGGGACTAGCGGGAGAAGCGAGCAGTTCTTC.

This chain connects TRBV5-1 to TRBJ2-1; possible D gene TRBD2, 6 bases. Trimming removed 4 bases from V and 13 bases from J, with 12 bases in between. CDR1 is SGHRS and CDR2 is YFSETQ in the germline V gene. The CDR3 consists of 11 residues. This CDR3 reads CASSPGGPQFF. CDR3 in DNA: TGCGCCAGCAGCCCCGGAGGGCCCCAGTTCTTC. Looking up the rest from reference TRBV5-1 and TRBJ2-1 gives the full variable domain: KAGVTQTPRYLIKTRGQQVTLSCSPISGHRSVSWYQQTPGQGLQFLFEYFSETQRNKGNFPGRFSGRQFSNSRSEMNVSTLELGDSALYLCASSPGGPQFFGPGTRLTVL.

This clone was picked up a small number of times. The chain joins TRBV19 to TRBJ2-7; TRBD2 matches at 9 bases. Germline CDR1 reads LNHDA; CDR2 reads SQIVND (reference sequence). V was clipped by 5 bases and J by 0 bases; unmatched bases: 11. The length of the CDR3 is 17 residues. The CDR3 sequence is CASSVSGLAGSSYEQYF. CDR3 nucleotide sequence: TGTGCCAGTAGTGTCTCGGGGCTAGCGGGAAGCTCCTACGAGCAGTACTTC. The full variable domain, in which reference TRBV19 and TRBJ2-7 provide the parts outside the CDR3, is DGGITQSPKYLFRKEGQNVTLSCEQNLNHDAMYWYRQDPGQGLRLIYYSQIVNDFQKGDIAEGYSVSREKKESFPLTVTSAQKNPTAFYLCASSVSGLAGSSYEQYFGPGTRLTVT.

The chain employs TRBV18 and TRBJ2-2; D is unresolved. The length of the CDR3 is 13 residues. Germline CDR1 is KGHSH and CDR2 is LQKENI. With 2 bases removed from V and 7 bases from J, the gap between germline ends came to 8 bases. CDR3 in DNA: TGTGCCAGCTCACCAACTTCAAGCGGGGAGCTGTTTTTT. Its protein is CASSPTSSGELFF.

The rearrangement links TRBV19 to TRBJ2-6; TRBD1 matches 7 bases. The ends lost 3 bases at V and 0 bases at J; junction bases unmatched: 11. There are 19 residues in the CDR3. Germline loops: CDR1 LNHDA, CDR2 SQIVND (reference sequence). The CDR3 here is CASSMDSTGISSGANVLTF. The CDR3 region has the DNA TGTGCCAGTAGTATGGACTCGACAGGGATTAGCTCTGGGGCCAACGTCCTGACTTTC.

The V and J genes are TRBV19 and TRBJ2-1; D possibly corresponds to TRBD1 (6 bases). Germline CDR1 is LNHDA and CDR2 is SQIVND (reference sequence). This CDR3 region has 11 residues. Trimming took 5 bases from V and 15 from J, leaving 14 bases between them. As DNA, the CDR3 is TGTGCCAGTAGTTTATACAGGGCCCTGTTCTTC. Protein: CASSLYRALFF.

This CDR3 reads CASSYPEGGLEAEAFF. DNA for the CDR3: TGTGCCAGCAGTTACCCAGAAGGGGGTTTGGAGGCTGAAGCTTTCTTT. V usage is TRBV6-5 and J usage is TRBJ1-1, with a weak D call TRBD1 (6 bases). Trimming took 2 bases from V and 6 from J, leaving 19 bases between them. CDR3 length: 16 amino acids. Germline V lookup: CDR1 MNHEY, CDR2 SVGAGI.

The chain combines TRBV3-1 (or the pseudogene TRBV3-2) with TRBJ2-1, with 9 nucleotides matching TRBD2. V lost 3 bases, J lost 10 bases, and 13 bases stayed unmatched. The CDR3 length is 16 residues. CDR1 and CDR2 (germline): LGHDT, YNNKEL (reference sequence). The CDR3 loop reads CASSHLPDSGGGEQFF. The CDR3 DNA sequence: TGTGCCAGCAGCCACCTTCCGGATAGCGGGGGCGGGGAGCAGTTCTTC.

CDR3 bases: TGTGCCAGCAGCCACGGACAGGGGGAGGCTAACTATGGCTACACCTTC. Translation: CASSHGQGEANYGYTF. The chain links TRBV5-4 to TRBJ1-2; 10 nucleotides line up with TRBD1. Looked up from germline, CDR1 is SGHNT and CDR2 is YYREEE (reference sequence). V was pared by 4 bases and J by 0 bases, with 6 bases of the junction left unmatched. The CDR3 sequence is 16 residues long.

The chain has TRBV9 and TRBJ1-2; a weak D match, TRBD1 (6 bases). With 0 bases removed from V and 1 base from J, the gap between germline ends came to 7 bases. The V gene's germline CDR1 is SGDLS and CDR2 YYNGEE. This CDR3 contains 14 residues. The CDR3 sequence is CASSVGTDNYGYTF. The CDR3 DNA reads TGTGCCAGCAGCGTAGGGACAGATAACTATGGCTACACCTTC.

This clone was recorded once. This chain joins TRBV10-1 and TRBJ2-7, with D maybe TRBD2 (6 bases). Deletions cut 3 bases from V and 2 bases from J, with 17 bases between. Germline V gene lookup returns CDR1 WNHNN and CDR2 SYGVQD (reference sequence). The CDR3 is 16 amino acids. The CDR3 DNA sequence: TGCGCCAGCAGTGAATCGGGCCTAGCGCGAGCCTACGAGCAGTACTTC. Translated: CASSESGLARAYEQYF.

This chain joins TRBV7-9 and TRBJ1-1, with 10 bases lining up with TRBD1. Germline loops: CDR1 SEHNR, CDR2 FQNEAQ (reference sequence). Losses at the gene ends were 10 bases for V and 2 bases for J; bases not matched to a gene: 10. The CDR3 is 15 amino acids. Here the CDR3 DNA reads TGTGCCATCTCCTCGGACAGGGGGATTAACACTGAAGCTTTCTTT. Amino acids: CAISSDRGINTEAFF.

This rearrangement joins TRBV10-3 to TRBJ2-1; TRBD2 might be the D (5 bases). CDR3 size: 15 residues. V shed 0 bases and J shed 2 bases, with 8 bases lying between them. Germline CDR1 ENHRY, CDR2 SYGVKD. This CDR3 is CAISESGRAYNEQFF. The CDR3 DNA is TGTGCCATCAGTGAGTCTGGGAGAGCCTACAATGAGCAGTTCTTC.

V usage is TRBV5-1 and J usage is TRBJ2-1; 11 bases match TRBD2. This CDR3 region has 17 residues. The V segment lost 2 bases and the J segment 5 bases; nucleotides outside the gene matches: 9. Germline V lookup: CDR1 SGHRS, CDR2 YFSETQ. The CDR3 loop reads CASSFNRLAGLHNEQFF. CDR3 nucleotide sequence: TGCGCCAGCAGCTTTAACCGACTAGCGGGACTCCACAATGAGCAGTTCTTC.

The sample holds a few counts of this clone. The chain uses TRBV3-1 (or the pseudogene TRBV3-2) and TRBJ2-5; maybe TRBD2 (5 bases). The CDR3 runs 17 residues. CDR1 LGHDT and CDR2 YNNKEL come from the germline V gene (reference sequence). Trimming left V 3 bases short and J 5 bases short, with 22 bases between. CDR3 amino acids: CASSHGRSGGGGETQYF. The CDR3 region has the DNA TGTGCCAGCAGCCATGGACGTTCGGGTGGAGGAGGCGAGACCCAGTACTTC.

Remarks on this clone: A junction end diverges from the germline sequence, so it may reflect a read error. The V gene is TRBV7-7, the J gene TRBJ2-1; 9 nucleotides align to TRBD2. The CDR3 has 19 residues. Germline-derived CDR1 and CDR2 are SSHAT and FNYEAQ (reference sequence). The CDR3 sequence: CASSLLAGGPAGLYNEQFF. The CDR3 region has the DNA TGTGCTAGCAGCTTACTTGCGGGAGGGCCGGCGGGTCTCTACAATGAGCAGTTCTTC.

This clone has only one observation. CDR3 nucleotides: TGTGCCAGCAGCCAAGACGGGGGAAACTATGGCTACACCTTC. The encoded protein is CASSQDGGNYGYTF. The chain uses TRBV3-1 (or the pseudogene TRBV3-2) and TRBJ1-2, with D perhaps matching TRBD1 (5 bases). The CDR3 contains 14 residues. The germline gives CDR1 LGHDT, CDR2 YNNKEL (reference sequence). The V end lost 0 bases, the J end lost 2 bases, and 7 bases lay between the germline ends.

V and J are TRBV10-3 and TRBJ2-2; 10 bases fit TRBD2. The V and J ends lost 7 bases and 5 bases, in that order; junction bases with no gene match: 7. Germline V gene sequence: CDR1 ENHRY, CDR2 SYGVKD. This CDR3 region has 15 residues. This CDR3 reads CAITEETSGTGELFF. The CDR3 nucleotides read TGTGCCATCACCGAGGAGACTAGCGGGACCGGGGAGCTGTTTTTT.

This clone was observed once. The V gene is TRBV12-3 or TRBV12-4, the J gene TRBJ2-1; D is ambiguous. CDR3 size: 12 residues. V was cut by 5 bases and J by 7 bases, with 9 bases left in between. CDR3 loop: CASSRSVNEQFF. Here the CDR3 DNA reads TGTGCCAGCAGTCGCTCGGTGAATGAGCAGTTCTTC.

This clone was detected only a few times. The J gene is TRBJ2-6, the V gene TRBV19, with 7 bases matching TRBD1. Germline loops: CDR1 LNHDA, CDR2 SQIVND (reference sequence). Trimming at V came to 4 bases and at J to 0 bases, leaving 3 bases not matched to a gene. The CDR3 loop spans 16 amino acids. CDR3 loop: CASSRTGLSGANVLTF. The CDR3 DNA sequence: TGTGCCAGTAGTAGGACAGGTCTCTCTGGGGCCAACGTCCTGACTTTC.

This clone was detected only once. The chain couples TRBV5-1 to TRBJ2-3; perhaps TRBD1 as D (6 bases). CDR1 and CDR2 (germline): SGHRS, YFSETQ. This CDR3 has 17 residues. Trimming pared 4 bases from V and 2 bases from J, leaving 20 bases between. The CDR3 coding sequence is TGCGCCAGCAGCGCGCCCGCCGGCAGGGGTTTCACAGATACGCAGTATTTT. This encodes CASSAPAGRGFTDTQYF.

This sequence joins TRBV10-1 and TRBJ2-7; no firm D call. Between the trimmed V and J ends, which lost 1 base and 3 bases, there was a span of 7 bases. Germline CDR1 WNHNN, CDR2 SYGVQD (reference sequence). The CDR3 is made up of 13 amino acids. CDR3 protein: CASSEYGSYEQYF. CDR3 coding DNA: TGCGCCAGCAGTGAGTATGGTAGCTACGAGCAGTACTTC.

This clone was recorded once. Mismatch with germline at one junction end may stem from a read error. This chain links TRBV19 with TRBJ2-1; TRBD2 matches at 11 bases. From germline, CDR1 is LNHDA and CDR2 SQIVND (reference sequence). The CDR3 contains 16 residues. The CDR3 nucleotides read TGTGCCAGTAGTGTTACTAGCGGGAGCTCCCACAATGAGCAGTTCTTC. The encoded protein is CASSVTSGSSHNEQFF.

In its sample, this clone was seen once. The chain couples TRBV25-1 to TRBJ2-7; 9 nucleotides align to TRBD1. V was clipped by 4 bases and J by 3 bases; unmatched bases: 7. This CDR3 region has 15 residues. Germline loops: CDR1 MGHDK, CDR2 SYGVNS. CDR3 DNA sequence: TGTGCCAGCAGTGGAGACCGGGACAGGGTCTACGAGCAGTACTTC. Translation: CASSGDRDRVYEQYF.

V is TRBV5-1 and J is TRBJ2-7; 7 bases are a match to TRBD1. Germline V gene lookup returns CDR1 SGHRS and CDR2 YFSETQ. The V and J ends lost 4 bases and 1 base, in that order; junction bases with no gene match: 2. The CDR3 runs 13 residues. CDR3 DNA sequence: TGCGCCAGCAGCACGACAGGGTCCTACGAGCAGTACTTC. This gives the protein CASSTTGSYEQYF.

The chain joins TRBV20-1 to TRBJ1-1, with 7 positions matching TRBD1. The CDR3 runs 11 residues. Trimming removed 7 bases from V and 7 bases from J; junction bases left unmatched: 6. From germline, CDR1 is DFQATT and CDR2 SNEGSKA (reference sequence). The DNA of the CDR3 is TGCAGTGTTAACAGGGGCCGTGAAGCTTTCTTT. Translation gives CSVNRGREAFF.

The chain recombines TRBV5-5 with TRBJ2-5; a possible D gene is TRBD1 (6 bases). The CDR3 length is 14 residues. V lost 4 bases to trimming and J lost 9 bases, with 19 bases between them. Germline CDR1 and CDR2: SGHKS and YYEKEE (reference sequence). DNA for the CDR3: TGTGCCAGCAGCCAGGACAGCAATGATTGGTCCCAGTACTTC. Translation gives CASSQDSNDWSQYF.